This TCR beta chain emerged from a study of technical replicates of blood from several donors. CDR3 length: 14 residues. Germline V gene lookup returns CDR1 SEHNR and CDR2 FQNEAQ (reference sequence). Trimming stripped 6 bases from V and 0 bases from J, with 12 bases between. The table came from immunoSEQ multiplex PCR; TCRdb's copy has only in-frame clones and leaves some out. The data show approximately 87,000 clones, with 85% to 95% seen just once and approximately 0.36% held by the top ten. The origin of this receptor is a human donor in good health. The chain is built from TRBV7-9 and TRBJ2-7; no clear D gene. The source material was T cells isolated from PBMCs. CDR3 sequence reads: CASSYLASSYEQYF. The CDR3 coding sequence is TGTGCCAGCAGTTACCTCGCTAGCTCCTACGAGCAGTACTTC.